The clone carrying this TCR beta chain came up a few times. Antigen: not known. Using its own MiXCR run on the 5' RACE reads, TCRdb lists one record per CDR3 protein. The sample shows 350,000 to 500,000 distinct CDR3 sequences, around 17% of them seen only once. This record comes from a study of T-cell memory formation after mild COVID-19. Study at large: TCR clusters were mostly confined to one donor each. Study results and limitations: Most CD4+ clones that shrank were in CM and EM, while CD8+ ones turned up in EMRA.

The V and J ends lost 4 bases and 6 bases, in that order; junction bases with no gene match: 6. CDR1 SGHRS and CDR2 YFSETQ come from the germline V gene. This CDR3 is built from 14 residues. This clonotype was sampled from a man aged 18 to 29 who had mild COVID-19 (a few samples of this study predate the infection). Cell type and time point are not known. The source material was PBMCs or a T cell subset sorted from them (not recorded which). This chain joins TRBV5-1 and TRBJ2-2, with 7 bases matching TRBD1. The CDR3, as DNA: TGCGCCAGCAGCCGACTACAGGGGCCCGGGGAGCTGTTTTTT. Protein product: CASSRLQGPGELFF.